These 15 T cell receptor beta chains came from one sample sequenced in a study of shared clonotypes between healthy human individuals. Data came from immunoSEQ multiplex PCR; TCRdb stores just in-frame clones and leaves some out. The table has some 2.3 million clones, 90% to 95% seen once; the top ten hold 0.39%. The material sequenced was naive CD4+ T cells from PBMCs. Regarding subset: CD45RA+ positively selected. These receptors originate from a man between 18 and 29 years old in good health. Some clones in this sample may be carry-over from other donors' samples.

The V gene is TRBV6-6, the J gene TRBJ2-1, with 8 bases identical to TRBD2. Germline assignment: CDR1 MNHNY and CDR2 SVGAGI (reference sequence). V lost 6 bases, J lost 2 bases, and 6 bases stayed unmatched. CDR3 size: 15 residues. The CDR3 is CASSPRLATYNEQFF. The CDR3 bases are TGTGCCAGCAGCCCCAGACTAGCGACCTACAATGAGCAGTTCTTC.

The chain is built from TRBV23-1 and TRBJ2-2; 7 bases are shared with TRBD2. TRBV23-1 is marked as an open reading frame, function uncertain. The J segment lost 6 bases and the V segment lost 3 bases, leaving 7 bases of the junction unmatched. This CDR3 contains 15 residues. CDR3 coding DNA: TGCGCCAGCAGTCACCTCCGCGGGGGTCCCGGGGAGCTGTTTTTT. Amino acid sequence: CASSHLRGGPGELFF.

This clone has a single count. This sequence joins TRBV4-1 and TRBJ1-4; tentatively, D is TRBD1 (6 bases). The CDR3 has 13 amino acids. Germline lookup yields CDR1 MGHRA and CDR2 YSYEKL. V gave up 1 base and J gave up 7 bases, with 7 bases separating them. Written as DNA, the CDR3 is TGCGCCAGCAGCCAAGGGGGGCGTGAAAAACTGTTTTTT. Translating it yields CASSQGGREKLFF.

V gene TRBV14 combines with J gene TRBJ1-1; D is uncertain. This CDR3 spans 13 amino acids. V dropped 10 bases and J dropped 4 bases, with 16 bases sitting between them. Germline CDR1 reads SGHDN; CDR2 reads FVKESK. The CDR3 nucleotides read TGTGCCACCGCGGCGGGGATAGCCACTGAAGCTTTCTTT. As protein: CATAAGIATEAFF.

The chain links TRBV19 to TRBJ1-5, with a possible D match to TRBD1 (6 bases). The germline V gene encodes CDR1 LNHDA and CDR2 SQIVND (reference sequence). This CDR3 has 13 amino acids. The ends were cut back, 9 bases at V and 3 bases at J, with 12 bases in the middle. The CDR3 DNA is TGTGCCAGCCAAGGACAGTCCAATCAGCCCCAGCATTTT. Protein sequence: CASQGQSNQPQHF.

J is TRBJ1-5 and V is TRBV5-4, with D unclear. Germline lookup yields CDR1 SGHNT and CDR2 YYREEE (reference sequence). Trimming cost V 2 bases and J 3 bases, with 6 bases left between them. The CDR3 spans 13 residues. CDR3 DNA sequence: TGTGCCAGCAGCTTTGGTACCAATCAGCCCCAGCATTTT. Protein sequence: CASSFGTNQPQHF.

This chain connects TRBV15 to TRBJ2-3, with D hard to call. Germline V gives CDR1 LNHNV, CDR2 YYDKDF (reference sequence). CDR3 length: 13 amino acids. The V and J ends lost 6 bases and 2 bases respectively, with 9 bases between them. CDR3 nucleotide sequence: TGTGCCACCAGGCAGTCTACCACAGATACGCAGTATTTT. It yields the protein CATRQSTTDTQYF.

The chain uses TRBV5-1 and TRBJ1-4; 10 bases align to TRBD1. The junction had 8 bases not matched to a gene; V was cut back by 4 bases and J by 8 bases. The CDR3 totals 15 residues. CDR1 and CDR2 from the germline V gene are SGHRS and YFSETQ. Here the CDR3 DNA reads TGCGCCAGCAGCCCGTCGACAGGGGGCGGCGAAAAACTGTTTTTT. Translated: CASSPSTGGGEKLFF.

The gene calls are TRBV15 and TRBJ2-1; 8 nucleotides match TRBD2. The V gene's germline CDR1 is LNHNV and CDR2 YYDKDF (reference sequence). There are 16 residues in the CDR3. With 5 bases clipped from V and 2 bases from J, the junction kept 8 bases outside the gene matches. CDR3 sequence reads: CATSRSPAGAYNEQFF. CDR3 DNA: TGTGCCACCAGCCGGTCTCCAGCGGGAGCCTACAATGAGCAGTTCTTC.

The V call is TRBV11-3, the J call TRBJ2-7; maybe TRBD1 (5 bases). CDR1 and CDR2 (germline): SGHNT, YENEEA. The CDR3 totals 13 residues. V shed 5 bases and J shed 2 bases, with 10 bases lying between them. CDR3 sequence: CASSQGLTYEQYF. The CDR3 coding sequence is TGTGCCAGCAGCCAGGGCTTGACCTACGAGCAGTACTTC.

The V call is TRBV30, the J call TRBJ1-3; D remains unclear. Between the trimmed V and J ends, which lost 2 bases and 8 bases, there was a span of 10 bases. This CDR3 is 12 amino acids long. CDR1 is GTSNPN, CDR2 SVGIG, per germline (reference sequence). As DNA, the CDR3 is TGTGCCTGGAGTTTGGCTGGGGACACCATATATTTT. Its protein product is CAWSLAGDTIYF.

CDR3 in DNA: TGTGCCAGCAGCGTAGCTGTGGGAGGGGTCCCAGATACGCAGTATTTT. Amino acids: CASSVAVGGVPDTQYF. The chain employs TRBV9 and TRBJ2-3, with 7 nucleotides matching TRBD2. The CDR3 consists of 16 residues. The V gene end was trimmed by 0 bases and the J gene end by 4 bases; junction bases not matched to a gene: 8. Per the germline V gene, CDR1 is SGDLS and CDR2 is YYNGEE.

This chain connects TRBV7-3 to TRBJ2-1; 9 bases align to TRBD1. In germline, CDR1 is SGHTA, CDR2 FQGTGA. This CDR3 spans 15 amino acids. V shed 3 bases and J 3 bases; nucleotides not matched to a gene: 3. CDR3 in DNA: TGTGCCAGCAGCTTGGTGGGACAGGGCTACAATGAGCAGTTCTTC. The encoded protein is CASSLVGQGYNEQFF.

J is TRBJ2-3 and V is TRBV7-3, with TRBD2 matching over 9 bases. Looked up from germline, CDR1 is SGHTA and CDR2 is FQGTGA. The ends lost 6 bases at V and 1 base at J; junction bases unmatched: 5. CDR3 length equals 15 residues. The CDR3: CASSISGSRTDTQYF. CDR3 coding DNA: TGTGCCAGCAGTATTAGCGGGAGCCGCACAGATACGCAGTATTTT.

The V and J genes are TRBV5-1 and TRBJ1-1, with 7 bases identical to TRBD1. Germline loops: CDR1 SGHRS, CDR2 YFSETQ. This CDR3 spans 14 amino acids. J gave up 7 bases and V 0 bases, and 6 bases lay outside the gene matches. The CDR3 is CASSLVVGGNEAFF. CDR3 DNA sequence: TGCGCCAGCAGCTTGGTCGTAGGGGGCAATGAAGCTTTCTTT.